These 21 T cell receptor beta chains originate from one sample sequenced in a study of cytomegalovirus exposure and HLA in healthy donors. PCR was performed using 60 Vbeta and 13 Jbeta primers. TCRdb's table, derived via immunoSEQ multiplex PCR, lists solely in-frame clones and lacks some. The sample lists 150,000 to 160,000 clones; 60% to 85% were seen once. Sequencing was performed on PBMCs. The receptors shown here come from a woman in her thirties or forties in good health and CMV-seronegative.

This rearrangement joins TRBV19 to TRBJ2-1, with 10 bases fitting TRBD2. Germline CDR1 reads LNHDA; CDR2 reads SQIVND (reference sequence). The trim removed 3 bases at V and 3 bases at J, leaving 14 bases unmatched. CDR3 length: 19 residues. CDR3 coding DNA: TGTGCCAGTAGTATGGACAGGGTGCTAGCGGGGGTTGGCTACAATGAGCAGTTCTTC. Its protein is CASSMDRVLAGVGYNEQFF.

This rearrangement joins TRBV28 to TRBJ1-2; no firm D call. V shed 4 bases and J shed 6 bases, with 9 bases lying between them. The CDR3 has 12 residues. Germline-derived CDR1 and CDR2 are MDHEN and SYDVKM. The CDR3 region has the DNA TGTGCCAGCAGTTCTGGCAGTAATGGCTACACCTTC. Amino acids: CASSSGSNGYTF.

This clone was detected only once. This chain connects TRBV6-5 to TRBJ2-7, with 10 bases identical to TRBD1. Germline V gene lookup returns CDR1 MNHEY and CDR2 SVGAGI. V lost 6 bases, J lost 0 bases, and 5 bases stayed unmatched. The CDR3 has 15 residues. The CDR3 bases are TGTGCCAGCAGAGGGACAGGGGTCAACTCCTACGAGCAGTACTTC. This gives the protein CASRGTGVNSYEQYF.

The chain is built from TRBV5-6 and TRBJ2-7; TRBD1 aligns across 9 bases. The CDR3 has 14 residues. Trimming removed 4 bases from V and 3 bases from J; junction bases left unmatched: 5. CDR1 is SGHDT, CDR2 YYEEEE, per germline. The CDR3 coding sequence is TGTGCCAGCAGCACCGGGACAGGGAACTACGAGCAGTACTTC. It specifies CASSTGTGNYEQYF.

CDR3 nucleotides: TGCGCCAGCAGCCAACCTGGACAGGGGGGTGAAAAACTGTTTTTT. Translated, it gives CASSQPGQGGEKLFF. The V call is TRBV4-1, the J call TRBJ1-4; 10 bases are shared with TRBD1. The J segment lost 7 bases and the V segment lost 2 bases, leaving 4 bases of the junction unmatched. Germline CDR1 is MGHRA and CDR2 is YSYEKL. The CDR3 spans 15 residues.

V and J are TRBV5-1 and TRBJ2-7; no definite D call. The CDR3 extends over 15 amino acids. Deletions cut 4 bases from V and 0 bases from J, with 14 bases between. Per the germline V gene, CDR1 is SGHRS and CDR2 is YFSETQ. CDR3 bases: TGCGCCAGCAGCCGAACCGGGTCTAGCTCCTACGAGCAGTACTTC. Translation gives CASSRTGSSSYEQYF.

The V call is TRBV11-3, the J call TRBJ2-1; 8 bases agree with TRBD2. Germline V gene data show CDR1 as SGHNT and CDR2 as YENEEA. The CDR3 consists of 14 residues. The V and J ends lost 6 bases and 0 bases, in that order; junction bases with no gene match: 1. The CDR3: CASRAGDSYNEQFF. CDR3 DNA: TGTGCCAGCAGAGCGGGGGACTCCTACAATGAGCAGTTCTTC.

The J gene is TRBJ1-1, the V gene TRBV28; the D is unclear. Per germline, CDR1 MDHEN and CDR2 SYDVKM. The CDR3 loop spans 14 amino acids. With 6 bases removed from V and 3 bases from J, the gap between germline ends came to 14 bases. The CDR3 here is CASSLRTGYTEAFF. CDR3 nucleotides: TGTGCCAGCAGCCTAAGAACGGGGTACACTGAAGCTTTCTTT.

The chain joins TRBV6-1 to TRBJ2-3; D is perhaps TRBD1 (5 bases). V was clipped by 2 bases and J by 7 bases, with 13 bases between them. This CDR3 comprises 14 residues. Germline CDR1 reads MNHNS; CDR2 reads SASEGT. The CDR3 nucleotides are TGTGCCAGCAGTGAACACCCAGGGCGGAATACGCAGTATTTT. It codes for CASSEHPGRNTQYF.

In DNA form, the CDR3 reads TGTGCCAGCAGCCCGGGACAGGGGAACTATGGCTACACCTTC. It specifies CASSPGQGNYGYTF. J is TRBJ1-2 and V is TRBV5-6; 10 nucleotides match TRBD1. CDR1 and CDR2 (germline): SGHDT, YYEEEE. J lost 2 bases, V lost 4 bases, and 2 bases had no gene match. The CDR3 has 14 amino acids. The full variable domain, completed using reference TRBV5-6 and TRBJ1-2, is DAGVTQSPTHLIKTRGQQVTLRCSPKSGHDTVSWYQQALGQGPQFIFQYYEEEERQRGNFPDRFSGHQFPNYSSELNVNALLLGDSALYLCASSPGQGNYGYTFGSGTRLTVV.

This clone was seen a single time. CDR3 sequence (DNA): TGTGCCAGCACTGGACAGGGGACTTACAATGAGCAGTTCTTC. It yields the protein CASTGQGTYNEQFF. The chain has TRBV28 and TRBJ2-1; 9 nucleotides line up with TRBD1. The J segment lost 4 bases and the V segment lost 7 bases, leaving 5 bases of the junction unmatched. This CDR3 contains 14 residues. Germline V CDR1 and CDR2: MDHEN, SYDVKM.

The genes are TRBV28 and TRBJ1-2, with 9 bases that match TRBD1. The germline CDR1 and CDR2 sequences are MDHEN and SYDVKM. The CDR3 contains 15 residues. V lost 3 bases to trimming and J lost 7 bases; unmatched junction nucleotides: 9. Here the CDR3 DNA reads TGTGCCAGCAGTTTCCCTTTACAGGGGGCATTTGGCTACACCTTC. Translation gives CASSFPLQGAFGYTF.

This rearrangement joins TRBV28 to TRBJ2-5, with TRBD1 identical over 8 bases. Per the germline V gene, CDR1 is MDHEN and CDR2 is SYDVKM. CDR3 length: 13 residues. The J segment lost 4 bases and the V segment lost 5 bases, leaving 3 bases of the junction unmatched. CDR3 residues: CASSPGGRETQYF. For the CDR3, the DNA is TGTGCCAGCAGTCCAGGGGGCAGAGAGACCCAGTACTTC.

This rearrangement joins TRBV11-2 to TRBJ2-2, with D uncertain. This CDR3 spans 13 amino acids. Deletions cut 3 bases from V and 7 bases from J, with 9 bases between. Germline values: CDR1 SGHAT, CDR2 FQNNGV. CDR3 coding DNA: TGTGCCAGCAGCTTCACCCGCGTCGGGGAGCTGTTTTTT. Translation: CASSFTRVGELFF.

The chain is built from TRBV6-5 and TRBJ2-7; perhaps TRBD2 as D (5 bases). Deletions cut 4 bases from V and 4 bases from J, with 11 bases between. Germline V gene data show CDR1 as MNHEY and CDR2 as SVGAGI. CDR3 size: 13 residues. The CDR3 loop reads CASSSRRGYEQYF. The CDR3 DNA reads TGTGCCAGCAGTTCTCGACGGGGTTACGAGCAGTACTTC.

The chain carries TRBV10-1 and TRBJ2-1, with 7 bases that match TRBD2. The CDR3 runs to 17 residues. The ends lost 2 bases at V and 2 bases at J; junction bases unmatched: 9. Germline values: CDR1 WNHNN, CDR2 SYGVQD (reference sequence). Here the CDR3 reads CASSEKWRGRAYNEQFF. Here the CDR3 DNA reads TGCGCCAGCAGTGAGAAATGGCGCGGGAGAGCCTACAATGAGCAGTTCTTC.

The V and J genes are TRBV10-3 and TRBJ1-5; D might be TRBD1 (5 bases). The germline V and J ends were trimmed by 0 bases and 2 bases, with 11 bases remaining between them. CDR1 and CDR2 (germline): ENHRY, SYGVKD. The CDR3 is made up of 16 amino acids. The CDR3 is CAISESIGEGNQPQHF. In DNA, the CDR3 is TGTGCCATCAGTGAGTCGATAGGGGAGGGCAATCAGCCCCAGCATTTT.

This rearrangement joins TRBV6-1 to TRBJ2-5; possibly TRBD1 for D (6 bases). The CDR3 loop spans 12 amino acids. Deletions cut 7 bases from V and 11 bases from J, with 17 bases between. Germline V gene sequence: CDR1 MNHNS, CDR2 SASEGT. The CDR3 is CASTIYVGQQYF. The CDR3 nucleotides are TGTGCCAGCACTATTTATGTTGGACAGCAGTACTTC.

The gene calls are TRBV27 and TRBJ1-5; D gene uncertain. The CDR3 is 12 residues long. With 5 bases removed from V and 13 bases from J, the gap between germline ends came to 15 bases. CDR1 and CDR2 (germline): MNHEY, SMNVEV (reference sequence). The CDR3 DNA is TGTGCCAGCAGTCCAATTTCGGGAGGTCAGCATTTT. It yields the protein CASSPISGGQHF.

The rearrangement joins TRBV5-1 to TRBJ2-7; D perhaps matches TRBD1 (6 bases). CDR3 length: 15 amino acids. V was pared by 7 bases and J by 5 bases, with 22 bases between. Per germline, CDR1 SGHRS and CDR2 YFSETQ. The CDR3 here is CASGGKTGLSDEQYF. The CDR3 region has the DNA TGCGCCAGCGGCGGAAAGACAGGACTCAGCGACGAGCAGTACTTC.

The chain links TRBV5-6 to TRBJ2-2; D is unresolved. Trimming stripped 0 bases from V and 5 bases from J, with 8 bases between. There are 14 residues in the CDR3. In germline, CDR1 is SGHDT, CDR2 YYEEEE. CDR3 bases: TGTGCCAGCAGCTTGGTACCAGGTACCGGGGAGCTGTTTTTT. Protein product: CASSLVPGTGELFF.